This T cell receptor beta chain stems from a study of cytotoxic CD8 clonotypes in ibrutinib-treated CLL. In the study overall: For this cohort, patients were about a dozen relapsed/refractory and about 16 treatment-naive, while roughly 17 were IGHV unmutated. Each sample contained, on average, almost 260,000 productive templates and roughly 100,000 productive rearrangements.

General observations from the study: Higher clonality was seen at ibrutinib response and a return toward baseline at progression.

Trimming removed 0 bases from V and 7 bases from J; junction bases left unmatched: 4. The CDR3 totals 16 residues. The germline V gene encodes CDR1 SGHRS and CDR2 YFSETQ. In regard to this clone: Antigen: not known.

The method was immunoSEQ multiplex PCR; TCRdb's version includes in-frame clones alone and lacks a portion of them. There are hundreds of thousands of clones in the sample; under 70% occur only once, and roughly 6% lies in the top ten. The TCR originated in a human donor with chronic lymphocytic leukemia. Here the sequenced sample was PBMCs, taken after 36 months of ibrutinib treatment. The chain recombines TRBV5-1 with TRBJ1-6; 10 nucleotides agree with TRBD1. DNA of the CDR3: TGCGCCAGCAGCTTGGGACCGACAGGGGGCAATTCACCCCTCCACTTT. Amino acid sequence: CASSLGPTGGNSPLHF. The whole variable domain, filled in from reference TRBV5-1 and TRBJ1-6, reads KAGVTQTPRYLIKTRGQQVTLSCSPISGHRSVSWYQQTPGQGLQFLFEYFSETQRNKGNFPGRFSGRQFSNSRSEMNVSTLELGDSALYLCASSLGPTGGNSPLHFGNGTRLTVT.